These 4 T cell receptor beta chains were sequenced from one sample in a study of tumor and adjacent non-tumor tissue in lung cancer. RNA was extracted from bulk tissue without any cell sorting. This non-tumor lung sample came from over 3 cm beyond the tumor edge. Three rounds of nested PCR, following a modified ARM-PCR protocol, produced the TCRbeta library. TCRdb re-called the multiplex PCR reads with MiXCR, one entry per CDR3 protein. The sample has approximately 120,000 distinct CDR3 sequences; roughly two thirds are singletons. Sequenced input: distant non-tumor lung tissue. The receptors stem from a man in his sixties with non-small cell lung cancer.

On this clonotype itself: A read error is likely, as this CDR3 ends without the conserved phenylalanine or tryptophan. The chain is built from TRBV11-1 and TRBJ2-5; weak D call: TRBD1 (5 bases). Germline V gives CDR1 SGHAT, CDR2 FQDESV (reference sequence). The CDR3 totals 14 residues. The CDR3 reads CASSSDMYQETQYL. Written as DNA, the CDR3 is TGTGCAAGCAGCTCGGACATGTACCAAGAGACCCAGTACTTA.

This clonotype was counted many times. The rearrangement uses TRBV4-1 and TRBJ2-1, with 7 nucleotides matching TRBD1. V shed 0 bases and J 7 bases; nucleotides not matched to a gene: 9. From germline, CDR1 is MGHRA and CDR2 YSYEKL. The CDR3 spans 16 residues. The CDR3 DNA reads as TGCGCCAGCAGCCAAGATCTCAGGGGGATAACGAATGAGCAGTTCTTC. Protein sequence: CASSQDLRGITNEQFF.

V gene TRBV20-1 combines with J gene TRBJ2-1; TRBD2 matches 7 bases. The trim removed 0 bases at V and 12 bases at J, leaving 2 bases unmatched. CDR1 and CDR2 from the germline V gene are DFQATT and SNEGSKA (reference sequence). This CDR3 is built from 11 residues. Here the CDR3 reads CSARDKRGQFF. CDR3 nucleotide sequence: TGCAGTGCTAGAGATAAGCGGGGGCAGTTCTTC.

As for this clonotype: A much larger clone differs by one base, so this may be a read error. The V gene is TRBV6-1, the J gene TRBJ1-1; D might be TRBD1 (6 bases). The CDR3 totals 15 residues. V lost 8 bases and J lost 1, with 17 bases in between. Looked up from germline, CDR1 is MNHNS and CDR2 is SASEGT. The CDR3 DNA reads TGTGCCAGCTCACTCTGGGGGACAAAGAACACTGAAGCTTTCTTT. Amino acids: CASSLWGTKNTEAFF.